This entry is about one T cell receptor (beta chain). Its target is not known. Clones were read by immunoSEQ multiplex PCR, and TCRdb kept only the in-frame ones, dropping some. The sample holds almost 750,000 clones, roughly two thirds seen once. The sample comes from a study of shared clonotypes between healthy human individuals. Findings and caveats of the study: Generation of non-shared clonotypes was less probable than generation of clonotypes shared by all four donors.

The receptor was derived from a woman in her 30s in good health. Sequenced: memory CD4+ T cells sorted from blood. Indicated subset: CD45RA-negative fraction.

The CDR3 coding sequence is TGTGCCAGCAGCGCTGCTACATATGGCTACACCTTC. Its protein is CASSAATYGYTF. The chain uses TRBV6-1 and TRBJ1-2, with D unclear. CDR1 and CDR2 from the germline V gene are MNHNS and SASEGT. CDR3 length: 12 residues. V was trimmed by 6 bases and J by 5 bases, leaving 10 bases between them.